The present T cell receptor beta chain was sequenced within a study of OX40 agonist ivuxolimab in advanced cancers. Sequencing used immunoSEQ multiplex PCR; TCRdb keeps in-frame clones, though not all of them. The sample lists some 28,000 clones; just over 90% were seen once. This clone was observed a single time. With V trimmed by 3 bases and J by 7 bases, 3 bases remained unmatched. The CDR3 covers 14 residues. Germline-derived CDR1 and CDR2 are MGHDK and SYGVNS. The receptor was derived from an adult with an advanced solid tumor such as melanoma, head and neck, liver or kidney cancer. This sample comprised CD4+ or CD8+ T cells sorted from blood, obtained in a trial of the OX40 agonist ivuxolimab. This chain uses TRBV25-1 with TRBJ1-4; TRBD1 aligns across 9 bases. CDR3 coding DNA: TGTGCCAGCAGTGAGGGACAGGGACGTGAAAAACTGTTTTTT. Translation: CASSEGQGREKLFF.